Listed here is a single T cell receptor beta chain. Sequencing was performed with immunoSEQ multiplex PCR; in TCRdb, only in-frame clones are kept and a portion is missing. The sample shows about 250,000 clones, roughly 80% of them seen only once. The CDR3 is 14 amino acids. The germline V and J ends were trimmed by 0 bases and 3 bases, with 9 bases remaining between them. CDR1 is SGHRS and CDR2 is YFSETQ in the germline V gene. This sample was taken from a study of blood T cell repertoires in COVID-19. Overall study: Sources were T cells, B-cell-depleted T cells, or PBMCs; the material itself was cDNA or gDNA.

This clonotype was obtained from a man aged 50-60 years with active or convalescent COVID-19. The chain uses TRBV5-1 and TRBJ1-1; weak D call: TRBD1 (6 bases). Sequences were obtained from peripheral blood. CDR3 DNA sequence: TGCGCCAGCAGCTTGGCTCCAGGGGACACTGAAGCTTTCTTT. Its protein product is CASSLAPGDTEAFF.